Following are 9 T cell receptor beta chains from one sample sequenced in a study of CD8 T cells in ankylosing spondylitis. From the 5' RACE reads, TCRdb called clonotypes with MiXCR, one entry per CDR3 protein. The repertoire has fewer than 250,000 distinct CDR3 sequences, 10% to 13% of them found once; the top ten carry 21%. The sample was blood, either unsorted or a sorted T cell fraction (not recorded which). Receptor source: a male donor with ankylosing spondylitis or in good health (not recorded which).

The chain uses TRBV5-1 and TRBJ2-1, with 9 nucleotides matching TRBD2. This CDR3 has 15 residues. Germline assignment: CDR1 SGHRS and CDR2 YFSETQ. V trimming: 4 bases; J trimming: 7 bases; junction bases outside the gene matches: 9. The CDR3: CASSGLAGNGNEQFF. CDR3 bases: TGCGCCAGCAGCGGGCTAGCGGGGAACGGGAATGAGCAGTTCTTC.

Notes on this clonotype: This may arise from a read error, as a much more abundant clone is one base away. The chain links TRBV12-3 or TRBV12-4 to TRBJ2-5, with a tentative D call TRBD2 (5 bases). The CDR3 length is 13 residues. The CDR3 sequence: CASSFRGYETQSF. The CDR3 nucleotides are TGTGCCAGCAGTTTCAGAGGGTATGAGACCCAGTCCTTC.

This clonotype has ten or more counts. The V gene is TRBV12-3 or TRBV12-4, the J gene TRBJ1-2; D uncertain. The V end was cut by 7 bases, the J end by 2 bases, with 5 bases between. CDR3 length: 11 amino acids. Written as DNA, the CDR3 is TGTGCCAGCACGGTCAACTATGGCTACACCTTC. Translating it yields CASTVNYGYTF.

There are a few counts of this clonotype. The chain has TRBV7-2 and TRBJ2-1; 11 bases are shared with TRBD1. The V gene's germline CDR1 is SGHTA and CDR2 FQGNSA. This CDR3 contains 17 residues. J lost 8 bases, V lost 1 base, and 10 bases had no gene match. The CDR3 spells CASSLVSGQGGADEQFF. CDR3 in DNA: TGTGCCAGCAGCTTAGTCTCGGGACAGGGGGGAGCGGATGAGCAGTTCTTC.

This clonotype was recorded at least ten times. V usage is TRBV5-1 and J usage is TRBJ2-7, with D possibly being TRBD1 or TRBD2 (5 bases each). V was trimmed by 3 bases and J by 3 bases, leaving 22 bases between them. The CDR3 loop spans 17 amino acids. Germline V gene data show CDR1 as SGHRS and CDR2 as YFSETQ. CDR3 sequence reads: CASSSRGVGNGHYEQYF. The DNA for the CDR3 is TGCGCCAGCAGCTCCCGGGGAGTGGGAAACGGACACTACGAGCAGTACTTC. The full variable domain, its missing parts supplied by reference TRBV5-1 and TRBJ2-7, is KAGVTQTPRYLIKTRGQQVTLSCSPISGHRSVSWYQQTPGQGLQFLFEYFSETQRNKGNFPGRFSGRQFSNSRSEMNVSTLELGDSALYLCASSSRGVGNGHYEQYFGPGTRLTVT.

This clonotype was detected ten times or more. V usage is TRBV5-1 and J usage is TRBJ1-6; perhaps TRBD1 as D (5 bases). The V end was cut by 0 bases, the J end by 3 bases, with 10 bases between. The length of the CDR3 is 16 residues. Germline lookup yields CDR1 SGHRS and CDR2 YFSETQ. The chain's CDR3 is CASSLDPDIYNSPLHF. In DNA form, the CDR3 reads TGCGCCAGCAGCTTGGACCCGGACATCTATAATTCACCCCTCCACTTT.

The chain has TRBV20-1 and TRBJ2-3; 10 positions agree with TRBD2. The CDR3 contains 17 residues. CDR1 is DFQATT and CDR2 is SNEGSKA in the germline V gene (reference sequence). With V trimmed by 3 bases and J by 4 bases, 13 bases remained unmatched. The CDR3 loop is CSARRDTPSGGPDTQYF. The CDR3 DNA reads TGCAGTGCTAGGAGAGACACCCCTAGCGGGGGTCCAGATACGCAGTATTTT.

This clonotype was counted at least ten times. V and J are TRBV7-9 and TRBJ2-1; possibly TRBD1 for D (6 bases). Trimming removed 7 bases at V and 2 bases at J, with 12 bases between. The CDR3 covers 14 residues. CDR1 and CDR2 from the germline V gene are SEHNR and FQNEAQ (reference sequence). The CDR3 DNA sequence: TGTGCCAGCACCAGCCGGGACACCTACAATGAGCAGTTCTTC. Its protein is CASTSRDTYNEQFF.

Many counts were recorded for this clonotype. The chain is built from TRBV27 and TRBJ2-4; D gene ambiguous. This CDR3 comprises 14 residues. The germline CDR1 and CDR2 sequences are MNHEY and SMNVEV (reference sequence). Trimming left V 6 bases short and J 0 bases short, with 9 bases between. The CDR3 loop reads CASRVPGAKNIQYF. In DNA form, the CDR3 reads TGTGCCAGCAGGGTTCCGGGAGCCAAAAACATTCAGTACTTC.